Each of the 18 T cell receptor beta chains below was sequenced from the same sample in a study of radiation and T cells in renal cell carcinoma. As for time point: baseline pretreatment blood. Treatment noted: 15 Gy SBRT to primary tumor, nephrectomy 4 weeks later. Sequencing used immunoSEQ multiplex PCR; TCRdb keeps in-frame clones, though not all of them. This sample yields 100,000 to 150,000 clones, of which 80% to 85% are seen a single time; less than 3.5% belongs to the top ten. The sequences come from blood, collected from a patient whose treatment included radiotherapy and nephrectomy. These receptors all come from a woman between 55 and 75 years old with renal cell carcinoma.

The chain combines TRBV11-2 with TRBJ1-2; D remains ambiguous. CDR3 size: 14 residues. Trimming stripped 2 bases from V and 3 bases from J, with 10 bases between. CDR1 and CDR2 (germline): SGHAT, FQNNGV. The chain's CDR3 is CASSLRAGDYGYTF. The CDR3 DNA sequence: TGTGCCAGCAGCTTAAGGGCCGGGGACTATGGCTACACCTTC.

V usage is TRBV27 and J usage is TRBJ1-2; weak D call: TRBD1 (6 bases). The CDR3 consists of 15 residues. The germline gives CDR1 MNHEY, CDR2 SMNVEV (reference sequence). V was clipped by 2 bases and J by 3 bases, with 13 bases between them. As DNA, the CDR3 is TGTGCCAGCAGTTTAACAGGGTCGGGAGACTATGGCTACACCTTC. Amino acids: CASSLTGSGDYGYTF.

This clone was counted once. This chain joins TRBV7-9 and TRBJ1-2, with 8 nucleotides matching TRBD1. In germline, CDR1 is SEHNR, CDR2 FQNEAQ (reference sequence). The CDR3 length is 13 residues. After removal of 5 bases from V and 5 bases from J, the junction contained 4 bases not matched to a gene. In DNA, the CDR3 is TGTGCCAGCAGCCCCGGGACAGGATATGGCTACACCTTC. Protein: CASSPGTGYGYTF.

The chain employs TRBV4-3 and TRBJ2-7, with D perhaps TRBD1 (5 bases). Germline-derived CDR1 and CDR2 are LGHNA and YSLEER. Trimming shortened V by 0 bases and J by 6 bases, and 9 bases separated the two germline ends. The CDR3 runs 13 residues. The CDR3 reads CASSQDRAAEQYF. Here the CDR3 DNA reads TGCGCCAGCAGCCAAGACAGGGCGGCCGAGCAGTACTTC.

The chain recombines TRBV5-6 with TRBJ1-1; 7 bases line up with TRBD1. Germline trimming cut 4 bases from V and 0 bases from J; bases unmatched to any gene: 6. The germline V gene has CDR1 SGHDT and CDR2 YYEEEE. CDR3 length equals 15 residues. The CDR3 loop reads CASSPRGALNTEAFF. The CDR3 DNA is TGTGCCAGCAGCCCCAGGGGGGCCCTGAACACTGAAGCTTTCTTT.

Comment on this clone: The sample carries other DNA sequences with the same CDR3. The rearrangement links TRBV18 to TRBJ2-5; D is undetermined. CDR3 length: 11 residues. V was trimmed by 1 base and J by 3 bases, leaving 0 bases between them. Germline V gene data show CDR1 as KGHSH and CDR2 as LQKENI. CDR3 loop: CASSPQETQYF. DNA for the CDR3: TGTGCCAGCTCACCACAAGAGACCCAGTACTTC.

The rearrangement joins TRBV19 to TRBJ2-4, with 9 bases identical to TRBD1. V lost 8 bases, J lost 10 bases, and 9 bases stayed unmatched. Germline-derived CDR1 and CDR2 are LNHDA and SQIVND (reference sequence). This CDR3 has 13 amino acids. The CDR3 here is CASGTGSTGIQYF. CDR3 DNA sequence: TGTGCCAGTGGGACAGGGAGTACAGGAATTCAGTACTTC. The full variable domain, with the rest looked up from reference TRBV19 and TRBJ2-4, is DGGITQSPKYLFRKEGQNVTLSCEQNLNHDAMYWYRQDPGQGLRLIYYSQIVNDFQKGDIAEGYSVSREKKESFPLTVTSAQKNPTAFYLCASGTGSTGIQYFGAGTRLSVL.

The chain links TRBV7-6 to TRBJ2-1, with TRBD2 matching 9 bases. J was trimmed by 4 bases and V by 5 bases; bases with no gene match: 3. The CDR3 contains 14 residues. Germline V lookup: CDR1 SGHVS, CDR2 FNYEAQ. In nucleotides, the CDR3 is TGTGCCAGCAGCCCTAGCGGGAATTACAATGAGCAGTTCTTC. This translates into CASSPSGNYNEQFF.

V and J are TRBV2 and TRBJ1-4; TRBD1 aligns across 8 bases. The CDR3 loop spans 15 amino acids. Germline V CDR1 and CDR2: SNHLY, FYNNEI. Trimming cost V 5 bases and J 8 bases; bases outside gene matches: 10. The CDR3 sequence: CASSLVGQGGEKLFF. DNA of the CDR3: TGTGCCAGCAGTTTAGTCGGACAGGGTGGCGAAAAACTGTTTTTT.

CDR3 DNA sequence: TGTGCCAGTAGTATTAGTCGGGTCCCAGGGGAGACCCAGTACTTC. Amino acids: CASSISRVPGETQYF. This chain uses TRBV19 with TRBJ2-5; D may be TRBD1 (5 bases). The CDR3 covers 15 residues. V shed 3 bases and J shed 5 bases, with 16 bases lying between them. From germline, CDR1 is LNHDA and CDR2 SQIVND (reference sequence).

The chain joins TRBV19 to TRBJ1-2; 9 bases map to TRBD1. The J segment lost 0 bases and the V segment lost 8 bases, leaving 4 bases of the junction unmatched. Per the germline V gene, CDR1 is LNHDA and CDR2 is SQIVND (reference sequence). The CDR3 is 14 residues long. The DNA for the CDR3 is TGTGCCAGTGGTAGACAGGGGGCTAACTATGGCTACACCTTC. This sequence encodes CASGRQGANYGYTF.

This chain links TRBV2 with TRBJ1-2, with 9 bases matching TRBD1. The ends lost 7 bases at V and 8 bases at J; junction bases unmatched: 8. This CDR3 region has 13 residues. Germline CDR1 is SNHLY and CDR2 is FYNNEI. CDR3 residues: CASKGTGLGGYTF. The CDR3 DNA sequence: TGTGCCAGCAAGGGGACAGGGTTGGGAGGCTACACCTTC.

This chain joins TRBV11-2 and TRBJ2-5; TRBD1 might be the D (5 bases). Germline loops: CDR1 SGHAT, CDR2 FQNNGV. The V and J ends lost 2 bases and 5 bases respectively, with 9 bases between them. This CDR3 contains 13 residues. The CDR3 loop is CASSLSYRETQYF. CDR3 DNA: TGTGCCAGCAGCTTATCGTACAGGGAGACCCAGTACTTC. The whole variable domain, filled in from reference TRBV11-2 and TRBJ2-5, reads EAGVAQSPRYKIIEKRQSVAFWCNPISGHATLYWYQQILGQGPKLLIQFQNNGVVDDSQLPKDRFSAERLKGVDSTLKIQPAKLEDSAVYLCASSLSYRETQYFGPGTRLLVL.

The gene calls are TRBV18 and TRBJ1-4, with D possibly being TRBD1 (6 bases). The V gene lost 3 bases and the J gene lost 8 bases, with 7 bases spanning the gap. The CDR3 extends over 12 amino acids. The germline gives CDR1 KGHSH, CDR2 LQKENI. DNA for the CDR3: TGTGCCAGCTCACCTCAGGGGGAAAAACTGTTTTTT. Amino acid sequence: CASSPQGEKLFF. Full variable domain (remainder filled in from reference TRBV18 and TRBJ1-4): NAGVMQNPRHLVRRRGQEARLRCSPMKGHSHVYWYRQLPEEGLKFMVYLQKENIIDESGMPKERFSAEFPKEGPSILRIQQVVRGDSAAYFCASSPQGEKLFFGSGTQLSVL.

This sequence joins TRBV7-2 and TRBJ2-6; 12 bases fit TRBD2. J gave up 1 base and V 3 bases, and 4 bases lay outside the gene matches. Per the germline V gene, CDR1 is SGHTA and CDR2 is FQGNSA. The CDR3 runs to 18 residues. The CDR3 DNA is TGTGCCAGCAGCTTCGGACTAGCGGGAATATCTGGGGCCAACGTCCTGACTTTC. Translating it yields CASSFGLAGISGANVLTF.

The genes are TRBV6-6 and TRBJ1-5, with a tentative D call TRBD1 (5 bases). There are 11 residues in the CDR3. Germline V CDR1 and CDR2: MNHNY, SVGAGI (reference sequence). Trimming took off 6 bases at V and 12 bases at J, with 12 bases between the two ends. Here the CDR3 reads CASSPPGGQHF. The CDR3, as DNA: TGTGCCAGCAGCCCCCCTGGGGGCCAGCATTTT.

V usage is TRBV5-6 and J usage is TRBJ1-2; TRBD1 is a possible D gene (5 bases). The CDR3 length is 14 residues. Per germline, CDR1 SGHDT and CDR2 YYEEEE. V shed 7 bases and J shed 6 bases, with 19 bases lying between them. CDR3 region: CASHYTLSGHGYTF. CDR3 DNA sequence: TGTGCCAGCCACTACACCCTCTCAGGGCATGGCTACACCTTC.

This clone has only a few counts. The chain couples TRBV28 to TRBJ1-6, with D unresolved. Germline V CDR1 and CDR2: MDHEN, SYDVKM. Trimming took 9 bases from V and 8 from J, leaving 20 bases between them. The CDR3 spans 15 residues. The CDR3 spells CASNYVRTGDSPLHF. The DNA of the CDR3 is TGTGCCAGTAACTACGTCCGGACCGGGGATTCACCCCTCCACTTT.